These 3 T cell receptor beta chains share one sample of origin, sequenced in a study of blood T cell repertoires in COVID-19. TCRdb's table, derived via immunoSEQ multiplex PCR, lists solely in-frame clones and lacks some. The repertoire has approximately 300,000 clones, roughly 82% of them found once; the top ten carry around 1.7%. Specimen: peripheral blood. These receptors were taken from a woman aged 45-65 years with acute or convalescent COVID-19.

In this sample, this clone turned up once. V is TRBV7-2 and J is TRBJ1-2, with TRBD1 matching 7 bases. This CDR3 is 17 amino acids long. From germline, CDR1 is SGHTA and CDR2 FQGNSA. With V trimmed by 5 bases and J by 0 bases, 12 bases remained unmatched. In DNA form, the CDR3 reads TGTGCCAGCAGCATGGGACAGACTATAACAGCTAACTATGGCTACACCTTC. This codes for CASSMGQTITANYGYTF.

The table lists this clone with a count of one. The chain recombines TRBV2 with TRBJ2-6, with D maybe TRBD2 (5 bases). The CDR3 consists of 17 residues. Germline V lookup: CDR1 SNHLY, CDR2 FYNNEI. V gave up 6 bases and J gave up 0 bases, with 15 bases separating them. CDR3 residues: CASSPMRGFSGANVLTF. The DNA for the CDR3 is TGTGCCAGCAGCCCCATGAGAGGGTTCTCTGGGGCCAACGTCCTGACTTTC. Using reference TRBV2 and TRBJ2-6 for the parts outside the CDR3, the full variable domain is EPEVTQTPSHQVTQMGQEVILRCVPISNHLYFYWYRQILGQKVEFLVSFYNNEISEKSEIFDDQFSVERPDGSNFTLKIRSTKLEDSAMYFCASSPMRGFSGANVLTFGAGSRLTVL.

The gene calls are TRBV5-6 and TRBJ1-1, with a weak D call TRBD1 (6 bases). Trimming stripped 4 bases from V and 0 bases from J, with 13 bases between. Germline CDR1 reads SGHDT; CDR2 reads YYEEEE. This CDR3 is 15 amino acids long. The CDR3 DNA reads as TGTGCCAGCAGCCATCCCGGGACACTGAACACTGAAGCTTTCTTT. Translated, it gives CASSHPGTLNTEAFF.